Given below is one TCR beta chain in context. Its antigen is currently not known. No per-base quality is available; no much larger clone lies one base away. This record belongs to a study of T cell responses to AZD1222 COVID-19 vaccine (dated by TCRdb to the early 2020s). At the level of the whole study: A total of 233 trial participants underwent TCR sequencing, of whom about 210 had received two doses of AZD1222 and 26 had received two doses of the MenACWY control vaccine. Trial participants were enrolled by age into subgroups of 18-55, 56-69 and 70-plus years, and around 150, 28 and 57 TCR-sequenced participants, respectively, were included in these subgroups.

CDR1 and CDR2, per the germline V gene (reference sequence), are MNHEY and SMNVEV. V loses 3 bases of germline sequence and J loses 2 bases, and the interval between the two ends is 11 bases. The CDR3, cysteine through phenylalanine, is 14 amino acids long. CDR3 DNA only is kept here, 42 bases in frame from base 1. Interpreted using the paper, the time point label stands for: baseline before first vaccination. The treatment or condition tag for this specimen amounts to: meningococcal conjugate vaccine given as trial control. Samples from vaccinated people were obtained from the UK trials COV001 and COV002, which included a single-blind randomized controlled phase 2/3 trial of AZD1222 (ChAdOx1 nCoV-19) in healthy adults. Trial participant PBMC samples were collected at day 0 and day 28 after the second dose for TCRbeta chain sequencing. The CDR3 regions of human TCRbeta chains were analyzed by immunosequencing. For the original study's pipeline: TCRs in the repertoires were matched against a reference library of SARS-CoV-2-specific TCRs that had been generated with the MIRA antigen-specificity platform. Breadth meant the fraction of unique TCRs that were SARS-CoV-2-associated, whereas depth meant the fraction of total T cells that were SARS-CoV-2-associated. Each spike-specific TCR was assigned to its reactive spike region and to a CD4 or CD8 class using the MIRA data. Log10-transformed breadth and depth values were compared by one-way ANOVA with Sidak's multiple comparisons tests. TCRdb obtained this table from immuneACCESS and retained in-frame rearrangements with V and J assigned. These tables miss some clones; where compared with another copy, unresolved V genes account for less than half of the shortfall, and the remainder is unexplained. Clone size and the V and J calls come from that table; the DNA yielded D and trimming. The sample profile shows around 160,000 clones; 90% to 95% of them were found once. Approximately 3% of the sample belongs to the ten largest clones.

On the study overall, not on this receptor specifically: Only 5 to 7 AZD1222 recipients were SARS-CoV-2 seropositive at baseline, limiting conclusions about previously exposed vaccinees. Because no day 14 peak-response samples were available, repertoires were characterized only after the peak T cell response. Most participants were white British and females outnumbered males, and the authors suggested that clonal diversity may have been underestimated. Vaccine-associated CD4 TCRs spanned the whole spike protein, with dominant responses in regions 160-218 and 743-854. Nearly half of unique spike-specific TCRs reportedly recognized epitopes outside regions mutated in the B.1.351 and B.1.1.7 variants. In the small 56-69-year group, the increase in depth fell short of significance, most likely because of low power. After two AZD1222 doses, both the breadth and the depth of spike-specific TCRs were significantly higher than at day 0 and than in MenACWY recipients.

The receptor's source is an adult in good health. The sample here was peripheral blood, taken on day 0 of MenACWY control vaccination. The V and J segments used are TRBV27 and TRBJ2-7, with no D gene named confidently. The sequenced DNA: TGTGCCAGCAGTTTGAGGCAGCCGACCTACGAGCAGTACTTC. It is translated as CASSLRQPTYEQYF.